This entry describes one TCR beta chain. The data stem from a study of sequential checkpoint blockade in melanoma. Study details: Maintenance nivolumab came after either treatment sequence.

Clones were read by immunoSEQ multiplex PCR, and TCRdb kept only the in-frame ones, dropping some. This table holds about 6,100 clones, less than 60% found once. Specified treatment: randomized to nivolumab then ipilimumab (arm A) or the reverse (arm B). No patient had prior DNA-damaging chemotherapy. Live CD3+CD8+ CD19− CD56− cells were sorted from PBMCs. The CDR3 sequence is 13 residues long. Germline CDR1 and CDR2: WSHSY and SAAADI. V dropped 4 bases and J dropped 1 base, with 8 bases sitting between them. The input for sequencing was CD8+ T cells sorted from blood (inferred from file names), taken from a patient given nivolumab and ipilimumab in sequence. The TCR originated in a human patient with melanoma. Some clones in this sample may be carry-over from other donors' samples. V is TRBV10-2 and J is TRBJ2-7; D not certain. The CDR3 nucleotides read TGCGCCAGCAGTGGTGGCTTATCCTACGAGCAGTACTTC. As protein: CASSGGLSYEQYF.